A few counts support the clone carrying this T cell receptor beta chain. The antigen is undetermined. This specimen comes from a study of T-cell memory formation after mild COVID-19. Study-wide results and limits: For second-wave clones that peaked at day 37, SARS-CoV-2 specificity went unverified.

UMIs and sample barcodes were carried by the TCR alpha and TCR beta cDNA libraries that 5'RACE produced using constant-segment primers. Via MiXCR, TCRdb re-called the 5' RACE reads, giving one row per CDR3 protein. The table has about 390,000 distinct CDR3 sequences, 15% to 20% seen once. In germline, CDR1 is MDHEN, CDR2 SYDVKM. V lost 4 bases to trimming and J lost 7 bases, with 17 bases between them. The CDR3 sequence is 15 residues long. This receptor was obtained from a man between 18 and 29 years old who had mild COVID-19 (a few samples of this study predate the infection). Cell type and time point are not known. Sequenced: PBMCs or a T cell subset sorted from them (not recorded which). This chain joins TRBV28 and TRBJ2-1, with D perhaps matching TRBD2 (6 bases). In nucleotides, the CDR3 is TGTGCCAGCAGTTGGTGGAGGGCCCACGGGAATGAGCAGTTCTTC. Amino acids: CASSWWRAHGNEQFF.